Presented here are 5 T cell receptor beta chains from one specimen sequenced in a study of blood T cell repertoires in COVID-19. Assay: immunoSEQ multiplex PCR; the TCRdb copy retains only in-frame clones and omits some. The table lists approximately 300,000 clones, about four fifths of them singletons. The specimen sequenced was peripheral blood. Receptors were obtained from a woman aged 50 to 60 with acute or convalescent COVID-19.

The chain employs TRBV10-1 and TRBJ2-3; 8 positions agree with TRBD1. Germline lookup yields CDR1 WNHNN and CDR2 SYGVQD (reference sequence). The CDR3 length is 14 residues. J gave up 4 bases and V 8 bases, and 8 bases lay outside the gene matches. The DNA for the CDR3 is TGCGCCAGCCGAGGACAGGGCCCCGCAGATACGCAGTATTTT. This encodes CASRGQGPADTQYF.

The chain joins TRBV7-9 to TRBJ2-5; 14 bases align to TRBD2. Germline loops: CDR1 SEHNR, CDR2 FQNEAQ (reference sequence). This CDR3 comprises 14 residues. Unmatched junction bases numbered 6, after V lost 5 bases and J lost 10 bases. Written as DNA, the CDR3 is TGTGCCAGCAGCGGACTAGCGGGAGGTGGGGACCAGTACTTC. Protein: CASSGLAGGGDQYF.

Written as DNA, the CDR3 is TGTGCCAGCAGCCCCCGAGGGCTAGCGGGCACAGATACGCAGTATTTT. This codes for CASSPRGLAGTDTQYF. The chain is built from TRBV7-6 and TRBJ2-3, with TRBD2 matching over 7 bases. From germline, CDR1 is SGHVS and CDR2 FNYEAQ. The CDR3 runs to 16 residues. The V segment lost 5 bases and the J segment 1 base; nucleotides outside the gene matches: 9.

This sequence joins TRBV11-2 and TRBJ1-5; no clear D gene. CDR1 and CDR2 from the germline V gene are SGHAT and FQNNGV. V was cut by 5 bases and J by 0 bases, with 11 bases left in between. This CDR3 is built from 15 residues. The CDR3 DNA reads TGTGCCAGCAGCCCCGACACGTATAGCAATCAGCCCCAGCATTTT. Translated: CASSPDTYSNQPQHF.

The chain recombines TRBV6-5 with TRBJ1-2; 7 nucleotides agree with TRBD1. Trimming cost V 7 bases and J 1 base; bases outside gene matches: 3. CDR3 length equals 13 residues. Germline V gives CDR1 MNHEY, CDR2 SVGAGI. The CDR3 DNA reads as TGTGCCAGCACTGGACAGGTTAACTATGGCTACACCTTC. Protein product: CASTGQVNYGYTF.